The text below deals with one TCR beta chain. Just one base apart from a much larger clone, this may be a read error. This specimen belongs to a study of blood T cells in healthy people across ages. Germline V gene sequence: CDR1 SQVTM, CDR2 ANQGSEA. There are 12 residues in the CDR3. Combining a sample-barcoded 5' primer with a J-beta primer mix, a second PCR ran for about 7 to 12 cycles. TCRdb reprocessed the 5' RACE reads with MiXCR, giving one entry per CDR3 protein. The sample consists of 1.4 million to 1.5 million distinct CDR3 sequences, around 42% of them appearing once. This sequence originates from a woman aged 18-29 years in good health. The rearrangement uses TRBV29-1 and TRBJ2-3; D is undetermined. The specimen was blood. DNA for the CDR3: TGCAGCGTTGAAGAGTCGTCAGATACGCAGTGTTTT. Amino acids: CSVEESSDTQCF.